Following are 10 T cell receptor beta chains from one sample sequenced in a study of T cell responses to AZD1222 COVID-19 vaccine. The repertoire was sequenced with immunoSEQ multiplex PCR; TCRdb's copy has only in-frame clones and lacks some. This table holds approximately 100,000 clones, approximately 90% found once. Sequenced here: peripheral blood, sampled 28 days after the second AZD1222 dose. The receptors were sampled from an adult who received the AZD1222 COVID-19 vaccine.

The chain recombines TRBV19 with TRBJ1-2, with D uncertain. Trimming left V 7 bases short and J 8 bases short, with 20 bases between. The length of the CDR3 is 14 residues. Germline V gene sequence: CDR1 LNHDA, CDR2 SQIVND (reference sequence). Here the CDR3 DNA reads TGTGCCAGTATGAGCTCATGGATCATCCCAGGCTACACCTTC. Translating gives CASMSSWIIPGYTF.

This chain links TRBV5-6 with TRBJ1-5; D remains ambiguous. CDR1 and CDR2 (germline): SGHDT, YYEEEE. The CDR3 runs to 14 residues. Trimming cost V 0 bases and J 3 bases, with 7 bases left between them. CDR3 sequence: CASSLEGNNQPQHF. For the CDR3, the DNA is TGTGCCAGCAGCTTGGAAGGGAACAATCAGCCCCAGCATTTT.

The rearrangement uses TRBV11-2 and TRBJ2-1, with D perhaps matching TRBD1 or TRBD2 (6 bases each). Trimming shortened V by 8 bases and J by 7 bases, and 21 bases separated the two germline ends. The germline gives CDR1 SGHAT, CDR2 FQNNGV. The length of the CDR3 is 15 residues. The CDR3 bases are TGTGCCAGCTCCCCCCTGTGGAGGGGGTCGAATGAGCAGTTCTTC. Protein: CASSPLWRGSNEQFF.

CDR3 DNA: TGTGCCAGTAGTACCTCACTGACTAGCGGGGGTGGTGAGACCCAGTACTTC. Its translation is CASSTSLTSGGGETQYF. The chain joins TRBV19 to TRBJ2-5, with TRBD2 matching over 12 bases. The V gene's germline CDR1 is LNHDA and CDR2 SQIVND (reference sequence). Losses at the gene ends were 4 bases for V and 5 bases for J; bases not matched to a gene: 11. The CDR3 length is 17 residues.

This chain joins TRBV3-1 (or the pseudogene TRBV3-2) and TRBJ1-5; D unresolved. The CDR3 contains 15 residues. Trimming took 0 bases from V and 1 from J, leaving 7 bases between them. Germline-derived CDR1 and CDR2 are LGHDT and YNNKEL (reference sequence). The CDR3 DNA reads as TGTGCCAGCAGCCAAGATCCGGAGAGCAATCAGCCCCAGCATTTT. Its protein is CASSQDPESNQPQHF.

This chain links TRBV4-1 with TRBJ2-7, with 9 bases fitting TRBD2. The CDR3 loop spans 18 amino acids. From germline, CDR1 is MGHRA and CDR2 YSYEKL. Unmatched junction bases numbered 9, after V lost 0 bases and J lost 0 bases. CDR3 nucleotide sequence: TGCGCCAGCAGCCAAGATTTCCCCGCGGGGGGGAGCTCCTACGAGCAGTACTTC. It codes for CASSQDFPAGGSSYEQYF.

This clone was counted between two and nine times. At the DNA level, this CDR3 is encoded by other sequences in the same sample as well. This rearrangement joins TRBV5-1 to TRBJ2-1, with TRBD1 as a possible D gene (6 bases). CDR3 length: 12 amino acids. Germline CDR1 is SGHRS and CDR2 is YFSETQ. V was trimmed by 4 bases and J by 4 bases, leaving 6 bases between them. The CDR3 protein is CASSQGYNEQFF. In DNA, the CDR3 is TGCGCCAGCAGCCAGGGGTACAATGAGCAGTTCTTC. Supplemented by reference TRBV5-1 and TRBJ2-1, the full variable domain reads KAGVTQTPRYLIKTRGQQVTLSCSPISGHRSVSWYQQTPGQGLQFLFEYFSETQRNKGNFPGRFSGRQFSNSRSEMNVSTLELGDSALYLCASSQGYNEQFFGPGTRLTVL.

V gene TRBV6-1 combines with J gene TRBJ2-1; tentative D call: TRBD2 (5 bases). Germline V gene data show CDR1 as MNHNS and CDR2 as SASEGT. V lost 2 bases, J lost 4 bases, and 12 bases lay in between. The CDR3 runs 15 residues. The CDR3 bases are TGTGCCAGCAGTGAACGGAGCGGTCGGTACAATGAGCAGTTCTTC. Amino acids: CASSERSGRYNEQFF.

The rearrangement uses TRBV28 and TRBJ1-2; TRBD1 agrees at 8 bases. This CDR3 comprises 16 residues. The germline gives CDR1 MDHEN, CDR2 SYDVKM. V gave up 5 bases and J gave up 5 bases; unmatched junction bases: 13. This CDR3 reads CASSEGIDRGLYGYTF. Written as DNA, the CDR3 is TGTGCCAGCAGTGAAGGAATTGACAGGGGTTTATATGGCTACACCTTC.

This chain uses TRBV27 with TRBJ2-1; D possibly corresponds to TRBD2 (5 bases). Germline CDR1 reads MNHEY; CDR2 reads SMNVEV (reference sequence). V was trimmed by 5 bases and J by 8 bases, leaving 10 bases between them. The CDR3 sequence is 12 residues long. DNA for the CDR3: TGTGCCAGCAGTCCGGACTTCGATGAGCAGTTCTTC. It encodes CASSPDFDEQFF.